Presented here are 8 T cell receptor beta chains from one specimen sequenced in a study of T cell repertoires in ileal Crohn's disease. The assay was immunoSEQ multiplex PCR, and TCRdb's table has in-frame clones only and misses some. The table includes approximately 4,900 clones, roughly four fifths detected once. Sequencing was carried out using ileal tissue. These receptors all stem from an adult with Crohn's disease.

This sequence joins TRBV5-1 and TRBJ1-4; 8 nucleotides agree with TRBD1. Trimming cost V 2 bases and J 5 bases; bases outside gene matches: 11. Per germline, CDR1 SGHRS and CDR2 YFSETQ. The CDR3 totals 17 residues. The CDR3 protein is CASSFGQGRGLNEKLFF. As DNA, the CDR3 is TGCGCCAGCAGCTTTGGACAGGGTAGAGGGTTAAATGAAAAACTGTTTTTT.

J is TRBJ2-1 and V is TRBV5-1, with 10 bases that match TRBD2. Germline loops: CDR1 SGHRS, CDR2 YFSETQ. This CDR3 spans 16 amino acids. J was trimmed by 4 bases and V by 5 bases; bases with no gene match: 9. CDR3 DNA: TGCGCCAGCAGACTAGCGGGGCTTGACAGTTACAATGAGCAGTTCTTC. This sequence encodes CASRLAGLDSYNEQFF.

Only one count was recorded for this clone. In nucleotides, the CDR3 is TGTGCCAGCAGCCCCGGGACAGGGCACATTCAGTACTTC. Encoded protein: CASSPGTGHIQYF. This chain links TRBV28 with TRBJ2-4; 9 bases fit TRBD1. Germline V lookup: CDR1 MDHEN, CDR2 SYDVKM. This CDR3 region has 13 residues. V trimming: 6 bases; J trimming: 8 bases; junction bases outside the gene matches: 5.

The V gene is TRBV7-8, the J gene TRBJ1-4; 8 bases match TRBD1. The CDR3 contains 14 residues. After removal of 8 bases from V and 8 bases from J, the junction contained 10 bases not matched to a gene. From germline, CDR1 is SGHVS and CDR2 FQNEAQ. CDR3 nucleotides: TGTGCCAGCTCCCACCACAGGGGGAGGGAAAAACTGTTTTTT. Translated: CASSHHRGREKLFF.

The gene calls are TRBV7-9 and TRBJ2-7; D might be TRBD2 (5 bases). This CDR3 has 11 residues. Germline loops: CDR1 SEHNR, CDR2 FQNEAQ (reference sequence). Between the trimmed V and J ends, which lost 5 bases and 7 bases, there was a span of 9 bases. CDR3 residues: CASSNSVEQYF. CDR3 DNA sequence: TGTGCCAGCAGCAATAGCGTGGAGCAGTACTTC.

This clone showed up just a few times. The V and J genes are TRBV7-2 and TRBJ2-1; D may be TRBD2 (6 bases). The CDR3 spans 15 residues. Germline CDR1 reads SGHTA; CDR2 reads FQGNSA. The V end lost 0 bases, the J end lost 3 bases, and 9 bases lay between the germline ends. The CDR3 sequence: CASSLAWGLYNEQFF. In nucleotides, the CDR3 is TGTGCCAGCAGCTTAGCGTGGGGACTCTACAATGAGCAGTTCTTC. Drawing the rest from reference TRBV7-2 and TRBJ2-1, the complete variable domain is GAGVSQSPSNKVTEKGKDVELRCDPISGHTALYWYRQSLGQGLEFLIYFQGNSAPDKSGLPSDRFSAERTGGSVSTLTIQRTQQEDSAVYLCASSLAWGLYNEQFFGPGTRLTVL.

The V gene is TRBV2, the J gene TRBJ2-1; 12 bases fit TRBD2. The V and J ends lost 6 bases and 0 bases, in that order; junction bases with no gene match: 6. This CDR3 is built from 17 residues. CDR1 and CDR2 (germline): SNHLY, FYNNEI. CDR3 loop: CASSLLAGGLSYNEQFF. The CDR3 nucleotides read TGTGCCAGCAGCCTACTAGCGGGGGGACTCTCCTACAATGAGCAGTTCTTC.

The chain is built from TRBV27 and TRBJ2-1; 9 bases fit TRBD2. CDR3 length: 16 amino acids. The V gene end was trimmed by 5 bases and the J gene end by 3 bases; junction bases not matched to a gene: 8. CDR1 is MNHEY and CDR2 is SMNVEV in the germline V gene (reference sequence). The CDR3 is CASSAASGANYNEQFF. The CDR3 nucleotides read TGTGCCAGCAGTGCTGCTAGCGGGGCGAACTACAATGAGCAGTTCTTC.